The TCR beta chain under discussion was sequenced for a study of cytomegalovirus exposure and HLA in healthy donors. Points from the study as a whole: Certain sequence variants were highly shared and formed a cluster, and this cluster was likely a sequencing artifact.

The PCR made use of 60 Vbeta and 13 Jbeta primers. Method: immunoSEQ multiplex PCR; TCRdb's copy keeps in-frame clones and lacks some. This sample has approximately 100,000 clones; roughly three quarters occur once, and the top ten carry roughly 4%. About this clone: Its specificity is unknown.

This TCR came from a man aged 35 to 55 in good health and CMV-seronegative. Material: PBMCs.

The CDR3 nucleotides read TGTGCCAGCAGACAGGGGTCAGATACGCAGTATTTT. This encodes CASRQGSDTQYF. The rearrangement joins TRBV6-1 to TRBJ2-3; TRBD1 matches at 7 bases. Germline assignment: CDR1 MNHNS and CDR2 SASEGT. The CDR3 contains 12 residues. The V and J ends lost 6 bases and 4 bases, in that order; junction bases with no gene match: 1.